These T cell receptor beta chains were read from a single sample in a study of OX40 agonist ivuxolimab in advanced cancers. Clones were sequenced by immunoSEQ multiplex PCR, and TCRdb holds only the in-frame ones, with some missing. The data hold 60,000 to 80,000 clones, with less than 85% observed a single time. Specimen: CD4+ or CD8+ T cells sorted from blood, collected in a trial of the OX40 agonist ivuxolimab. The receptors come from an adult with an advanced solid tumor such as melanoma, head and neck, liver or kidney cancer. Both conserved end residues are part of each CDR3. A D gene is named only where the DNA matches it firmly. Only part of the rows carry a size: once, few, many, or a class if the clone is expanded.

d_gene: TRBD2
j_gene: TRBJ2-1
v_gene: TRBV7-9
abundance: -
CDR3aa: CASSLGGDSGRAYNEQFF
CDR3nt: TGTGCCAGCAGCTTAGGGGGCGATAGCGGGAGGGCCTACAATGAGCAGTTCTTC

d_gene: -
j_gene: TRBJ2-1
v_gene: TRBV2
abundance: -
CDR3aa: CASSEYNEQFF
CDR3nt: TGTGCCAGCAGTGAATACAATGAGCAGTTCTTC

d_gene: TRBD1
j_gene: TRBJ2-5
v_gene: TRBV11-1
abundance: -
CDR3aa: CASSSDSFEGTGEQETQYF
CDR3nt: TGTGCCAGCAGCTCCGACTCATTTGAAGGGACAGGGGAACAAGAGACCCAGTACTTC

d_gene: TRBD1
j_gene: TRBJ2-1
v_gene: TRBV27
abundance: -
CDR3aa: CASGGQISSYNEQFF
CDR3nt: TGTGCCAGCGGGGGACAGATAAGCTCCTACAATGAGCAGTTCTTC

d_gene: TRBD2
j_gene: TRBJ2-2
v_gene: TRBV7-9
abundance: -
CDR3aa: CASSLGSTSVAELFF
CDR3nt: TGTGCCAGCAGCTTAGGCTCCACTAGCGTTGCGGAGCTGTTTTTT

d_gene: -
j_gene: TRBJ1-2
v_gene: TRBV4-3
abundance: few
CDR3aa: CASSQDLQKYGYTF
CDR3nt: TGCGCCAGCAGCCAAGATCTACAAAAGTATGGCTACACCTTC

d_gene: -
j_gene: TRBJ1-1
v_gene: TRBV27
abundance: -
CDR3aa: CASLGGTEAFF
CDR3nt: TGTGCCAGCCTCGGAGGCACTGAAGCTTTCTTT

d_gene: -
j_gene: TRBJ1-2
v_gene: TRBV7-2
abundance: -
CDR3aa: CASSFGENYGYTF
CDR3nt: TGTGCCAGCAGCTTCGGGGAAAACTATGGCTACACCTTC

d_gene: -
j_gene: TRBJ2-7
v_gene: TRBV5-1
abundance: -
CDR3aa: CASSAGQRFGEQYF
CDR3nt: TGCGCCAGCAGTGCGGGACAGAGGTTCGGCGAGCAGTACTTC

d_gene: -
j_gene: TRBJ2-1
v_gene: TRBV4-1
abundance: -
CDR3aa: CASSQGWGRSYNEQFF
CDR3nt: TGCGCCAGCAGCCAAGGTTGGGGCCGCTCCTACAATGAGCAGTTCTTC

d_gene: -
j_gene: TRBJ1-2
v_gene: TRBV6-5
abundance: -
CDR3aa: CASRGRMRGYTF
CDR3nt: TGTGCCAGCAGGGGCCGGATGAGAGGCTACACCTTC

d_gene: TRBD1
j_gene: TRBJ1-2
v_gene: TRBV6-1
abundance: -
CDR3aa: CASTGTGGSYGYTF
CDR3nt: TGTGCCAGCACCGGGACAGGGGGCTCCTATGGCTACACCTTC

d_gene: -
j_gene: TRBJ1-1
v_gene: TRBV7-8
abundance: -
CDR3aa: CASSLATGLNTEAFF
CDR3nt: TGTGCCAGCAGCTTAGCCACAGGACTGAACACTGAAGCTTTCTTT

d_gene: -
j_gene: TRBJ2-3
v_gene: TRBV7-2
abundance: -
CDR3aa: CASSSVRTGDTQYF
CDR3nt: TGTGCCAGCAGCTCCGTCCGGACGGGGGATACGCAGTATTTT

d_gene: -
j_gene: TRBJ2-7
v_gene: TRBV9
abundance: -
CDR3aa: CASSVDATGGDEQYF
CDR3nt: TGTGCCAGCAGCGTAGATGCCACAGGGGGGGACGAGCAGTACTTC

d_gene: TRBD1
j_gene: TRBJ1-1
v_gene: TRBV4-3
abundance: -
CDR3aa: CASSQDSTGGDTEAFF
CDR3nt: TGCGCCAGCAGCCAAGATAGCACAGGGGGAGACACTGAAGCTTTCTTT

d_gene: TRBD1
j_gene: TRBJ2-2
v_gene: TRBV10-3
abundance: once
CDR3aa: CAISAGGAGTGELFF
CDR3nt: TGTGCCATCAGTGCAGGGGGCGCGGGCACCGGGGAGCTGTTTTTT

d_gene: TRBD1
j_gene: TRBJ2-5
v_gene: TRBV7-2
abundance: -
CDR3aa: CASSVGQGAQETQYF
CDR3nt: TGTGCCAGCAGCGTAGGACAGGGGGCCCAAGAGACCCAGTACTTC

d_gene: -
j_gene: TRBJ2-1
v_gene: TRBV7-2
abundance: few
CDR3aa: CASREGRGQSHEQFF
CDR3nt: TGTGCCAGCAGGGAGGGTCGGGGGCAGAGTCATGAGCAGTTCTTC

d_gene: TRBD2
j_gene: TRBJ2-1
v_gene: TRBV6-6
abundance: -
CDR3aa: CASSPLAAAYNEQFF
CDR3nt: TGTGCCAGCAGTCCCCTAGCGGCTGCCTACAATGAGCAGTTCTTC

d_gene: -
j_gene: TRBJ1-2
v_gene: TRBV18
abundance: -
CDR3aa: CASSPPTNYGYTF
CDR3nt: TGTGCCAGCTCACCGCCCACTAACTATGGCTACACCTTC

d_gene: TRBD2
j_gene: TRBJ2-1
v_gene: TRBV19
abundance: -
CDR3aa: CASSIILAGGHEQFF
CDR3nt: TGTGCCAGTAGTATCATCCTAGCGGGGGGGCATGAGCAGTTCTTC

d_gene: TRBD2
j_gene: TRBJ2-1
v_gene: TRBV19
abundance: -
CDR3aa: CASSIGLAGVVEQFF
CDR3nt: TGTGCCAGTAGTATCGGGCTAGCGGGAGTTGTTGAGCAGTTCTTC

d_gene: -
j_gene: TRBJ2-2
v_gene: TRBV5-1
abundance: few
CDR3aa: CASSLSGLSNGELFF
CDR3nt: TGCGCCAGCAGCTTGTCCGGCCTATCGAACGGGGAGCTGTTTTTT

d_gene: TRBD1
j_gene: TRBJ1-1
v_gene: TRBV20-1
abundance: few
CDR3aa: CSATGGSEAFF
CDR3nt: TGCAGTGCTACAGGGGGTTCTGAAGCTTTCTTT

d_gene: -
j_gene: TRBJ1-1
v_gene: TRBV19
abundance: -
CDR3aa: CASSILGGMNTEAFF
CDR3nt: TGTGCCAGTAGTATCCTGGGGGGTATGAACACTGAAGCTTTCTTT

d_gene: TRBD1
j_gene: TRBJ2-4
v_gene: TRBV7-9
abundance: -
CDR3aa: CASSIAGQGAKNIQYF
CDR3nt: TGTGCCAGCAGCATCGCGGGACAGGGGGCCAAAAACATTCAGTACTTC

d_gene: -
j_gene: TRBJ2-7
v_gene: TRBV28
abundance: few
CDR3aa: CASSKLAYEQYF
CDR3nt: TGTGCCAGCAGCAAACTAGCCTACGAGCAGTACTTC

d_gene: TRBD1
j_gene: TRBJ2-7
v_gene: TRBV5-1
abundance: few
CDR3aa: CASSHTGANEQYF
CDR3nt: TGCGCCAGCAGCCATACAGGGGCCAACGAGCAGTACTTC

d_gene: TRBD1
j_gene: TRBJ2-7
v_gene: TRBV7-6
abundance: -
CDR3aa: CASSGPGQGKEQYF
CDR3nt: TGTGCCAGCAGCGGACCGGGACAGGGAAAGGAGCAGTACTTC

d_gene: -
j_gene: TRBJ2-1
v_gene: TRBV5-6
abundance: -
CDR3aa: CASSLGFGGQVYNEQFF
CDR3nt: TGTGCCAGCAGCTTGGGTTTTGGGGGACAAGTTTACAATGAGCAGTTCTTC

d_gene: -
j_gene: TRBJ2-3
v_gene: TRBV11-2
abundance: -
CDR3aa: CAISGPAGDTQYF
CDR3nt: TGTGCCATCTCAGGGCCGGCGGGCGATACGCAGTATTTT

d_gene: -
j_gene: TRBJ2-5
v_gene: TRBV19
abundance: -
CDR3aa: CASNPGSGWGTQYF
CDR3nt: TGTGCCAGTAACCCGGGGTCCGGATGGGGGACCCAGTACTTC

d_gene: TRBD2
j_gene: TRBJ2-7
v_gene: TRBV27
abundance: -
CDR3aa: CASSYRRRGNEQYF
CDR3nt: TGTGCCAGCAGTTACCGCCGGCGGGGGAACGAGCAGTACTTC

d_gene: -
j_gene: TRBJ1-1
v_gene: TRBV30
abundance: -
CDR3aa: CAWSPTRDTEAFF
CDR3nt: TGTGCCTGGAGTCCTACCCGGGACACTGAAGCTTTCTTT

d_gene: -
j_gene: TRBJ2-7
v_gene: TRBV7-9
abundance: once
CDR3aa: CASRSGEGYEQYF
CDR3nt: TGTGCCAGCAGATCAGGGGAAGGCTACGAGCAGTACTTC

d_gene: -
j_gene: TRBJ1-1
v_gene: TRBV18
abundance: -
CDR3aa: CASSPPWRDTEAFF
CDR3nt: TGTGCCAGCTCACCACCTTGGCGAGACACTGAAGCTTTCTTT

d_gene: -
j_gene: TRBJ2-3
v_gene: TRBV5-1
abundance: -
CDR3aa: CASSSSTYTDTQYF
CDR3nt: TGCGCCAGCAGCTCGTCTACCTACACAGATACGCAGTATTTT

d_gene: -
j_gene: TRBJ1-5
v_gene: TRBV19
abundance: -
CDR3aa: CASSDRVNQPQHF
CDR3nt: TGTGCCAGTAGTGACAGAGTCAATCAGCCCCAGCATTTT

d_gene: -
j_gene: TRBJ2-1
v_gene: TRBV2
abundance: -
CDR3aa: CASRKGTLNEQFF
CDR3nt: TGTGCCAGCAGGAAAGGGACACTCAATGAGCAGTTCTTC

d_gene: TRBD2
j_gene: TRBJ2-1
v_gene: TRBV6-4
abundance: -
CDR3aa: CASSDLAGGPEQFF
CDR3nt: TGTGCCAGCAGTGACCTAGCGGGAGGGCCGGAGCAGTTCTTC

d_gene: -
j_gene: TRBJ1-2
v_gene: TRBV11-2
abundance: -
CDR3aa: CASSLARGFRGYTF
CDR3nt: TGTGCCAGCAGCTTAGCGCGTGGGTTTAGGGGCTACACCTTC

d_gene: -
j_gene: TRBJ1-4
v_gene: TRBV2
abundance: -
CDR3aa: CASRQGGAVEKLFF
CDR3nt: TGTGCCAGCAGACAAGGAGGAGCGGTAGAAAAACTGTTTTTT

d_gene: TRBD2
j_gene: TRBJ2-1
v_gene: TRBV5-5
abundance: -
CDR3aa: CASSLRLAATYNEQFF
CDR3nt: TGTGCCAGCAGCTTGAGGCTAGCGGCAACCTACAATGAGCAGTTCTTC

d_gene: TRBD1
j_gene: TRBJ2-1
v_gene: TRBV7-9
abundance: few
CDR3aa: CASSFGQGKNEQFF
CDR3nt: TGTGCCAGCAGCTTCGGACAGGGTAAAAATGAGCAGTTCTTC

d_gene: -
j_gene: TRBJ1-2
v_gene: TRBV5-4
abundance: -
CDR3aa: CASSPPGDPSRAF
CDR3nt: TGTGCCAGCAGCCCCCCGGGGGACCCAAGCCGTGCCTTC

d_gene: TRBD2
j_gene: TRBJ2-2
v_gene: TRBV7-8
abundance: -
CDR3aa: CASSPPLRLAATGELFF
CDR3nt: TGTGCCAGCAGCCCGCCCCTACGACTAGCGGCCACCGGGGAGCTGTTTTTT

d_gene: -
j_gene: TRBJ1-1
v_gene: TRBV18
abundance: -
CDR3aa: CASSPSLNTEAFF
CDR3nt: TGTGCCAGCTCACCCTCCTTAAACACTGAAGCTTTCTTT

d_gene: -
j_gene: TRBJ2-7
v_gene: TRBV4-3
abundance: -
CDR3aa: CASSQGPAYEQYF
CDR3nt: TGCGCCAGCAGCCAAGGTCCAGCGTACGAGCAGTACTTC

d_gene: -
j_gene: TRBJ2-7
v_gene: TRBV30
abundance: -
CDR3aa: CAWRDGVNHEQYF
CDR3nt: TGTGCCTGGAGGGACGGGGTGAACCACGAGCAGTACTTC

d_gene: TRBD1
j_gene: TRBJ2-7
v_gene: TRBV7-3
abundance: -
CDR3aa: CASSTQGQSEQYF
CDR3nt: TGTGCCAGCAGCACCCAGGGACAGTCCGAGCAGTACTTC

d_gene: TRBD1
j_gene: TRBJ1-3
v_gene: TRBV6-5
abundance: -
CDR3aa: CASSYSYRGGNTIYF
CDR3nt: TGTGCCAGCAGTTACTCCTACAGGGGAGGAAACACCATATATTTT

d_gene: TRBD1
j_gene: TRBJ2-7
v_gene: TRBV29-1
abundance: few
CDR3aa: CSVGGRKGQGAYEQYF
CDR3nt: TGCAGCGTTGGGGGCCGGAAGGGACAGGGAGCCTACGAGCAGTACTTC

d_gene: -
j_gene: TRBJ1-5
v_gene: TRBV11-2
abundance: -
CDR3aa: CASSLGQGASNQPQHF
CDR3nt: TGTGCCAGCAGCTTAGGGCAGGGTGCTAGCAATCAGCCCCAGCATTTT

d_gene: TRBD2
j_gene: TRBJ2-3
v_gene: TRBV6-5
abundance: once
CDR3aa: CASSYPSGGGTDTQYF
CDR3nt: TGTGCCAGCAGTTACCCTAGCGGGGGGGGCACAGATACGCAGTATTTT

d_gene: TRBD2
j_gene: TRBJ2-3
v_gene: TRBV4-1
abundance: few
CDR3aa: CASRVGGITDTQYF
CDR3nt: TGCGCCAGCAGGGTGGGAGGGATCACAGATACGCAGTATTTT

d_gene: -
j_gene: TRBJ1-2
v_gene: TRBV6-5
abundance: -
CDR3aa: CASSYSGGSGYTF
CDR3nt: TGTGCCAGCAGTTACTCGGGGGGGAGCGGCTACACCTTC

d_gene: TRBD2
j_gene: TRBJ2-5
v_gene: TRBV14
abundance: -
CDR3aa: CASSQLAGGIQETQYF
CDR3nt: TGTGCCAGCAGCCAGTTAGCGGGGGGCATCCAAGAGACCCAGTACTTC

d_gene: -
j_gene: TRBJ2-2
v_gene: TRBV7-9
abundance: few
CDR3aa: CASSGGDSNTGELFF
CDR3nt: TGTGCCAGCAGCGGAGGGGATTCGAACACCGGGGAGCTGTTTTTT